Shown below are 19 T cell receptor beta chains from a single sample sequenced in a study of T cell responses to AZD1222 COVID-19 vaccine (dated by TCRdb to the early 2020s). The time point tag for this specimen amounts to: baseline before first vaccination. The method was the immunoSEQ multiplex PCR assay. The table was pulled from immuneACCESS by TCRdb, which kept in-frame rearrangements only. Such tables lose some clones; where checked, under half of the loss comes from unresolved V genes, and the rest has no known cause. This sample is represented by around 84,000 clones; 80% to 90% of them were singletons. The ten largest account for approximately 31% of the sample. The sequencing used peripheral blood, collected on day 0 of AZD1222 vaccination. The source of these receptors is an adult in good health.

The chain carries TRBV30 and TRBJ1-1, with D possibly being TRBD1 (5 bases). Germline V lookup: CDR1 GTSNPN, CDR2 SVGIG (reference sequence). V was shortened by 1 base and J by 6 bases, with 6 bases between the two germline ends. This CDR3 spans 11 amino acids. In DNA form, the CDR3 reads TGTGCCTGGAGTGGGGGGTCTGAAGCTTTCTTT. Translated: CAWSGGSEAFF.

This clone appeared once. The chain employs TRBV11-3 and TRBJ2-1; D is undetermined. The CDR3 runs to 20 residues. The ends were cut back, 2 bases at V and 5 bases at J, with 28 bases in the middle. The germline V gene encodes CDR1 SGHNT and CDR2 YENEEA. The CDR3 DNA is TGTGCCAGCAGCTTAAGTTTAGGGTATGGGGATGGAGTCGTTGACAATGAGCAGTTCTTC. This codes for CASSLSLGYGDGVVDNEQFF.

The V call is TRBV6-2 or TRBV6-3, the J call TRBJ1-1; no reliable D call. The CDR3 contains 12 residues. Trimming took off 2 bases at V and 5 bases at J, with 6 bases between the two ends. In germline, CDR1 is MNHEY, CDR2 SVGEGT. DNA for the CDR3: TGTGCCAGCAGTTACAGGGTGACTGAAGCTTTCTTT. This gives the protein CASSYRVTEAFF.

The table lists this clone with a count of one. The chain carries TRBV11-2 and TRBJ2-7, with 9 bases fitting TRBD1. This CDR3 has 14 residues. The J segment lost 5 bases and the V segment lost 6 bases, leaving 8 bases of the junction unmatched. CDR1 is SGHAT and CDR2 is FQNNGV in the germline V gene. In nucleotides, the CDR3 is TGTGCCAGCAGACGGCCGGGACAGGGAAACGAGCAGTACTTC. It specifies CASRRPGQGNEQYF.

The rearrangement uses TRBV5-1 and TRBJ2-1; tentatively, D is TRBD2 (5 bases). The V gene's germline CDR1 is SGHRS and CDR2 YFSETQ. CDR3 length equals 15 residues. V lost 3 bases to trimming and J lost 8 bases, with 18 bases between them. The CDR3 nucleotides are TGCGCCAGCAGCTCCTTTGGGCGGGCCGCGGATGAGCAGTTCTTC. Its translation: CASSSFGRAADEQFF. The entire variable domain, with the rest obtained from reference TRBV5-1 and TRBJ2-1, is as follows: KAGVTQTPRYLIKTRGQQVTLSCSPISGHRSVSWYQQTPGQGLQFLFEYFSETQRNKGNFPGRFSGRQFSNSRSEMNVSTLELGDSALYLCASSSFGRAADEQFFGPGTRLTVL.

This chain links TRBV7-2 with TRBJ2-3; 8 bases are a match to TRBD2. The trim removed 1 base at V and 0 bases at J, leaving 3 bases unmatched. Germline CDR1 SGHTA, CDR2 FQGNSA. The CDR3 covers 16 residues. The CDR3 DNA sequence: TGTGCCAGCAGCTTAGGTCTAGCGGGCAGCACAGATACGCAGTATTTT. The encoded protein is CASSLGLAGSTDTQYF.

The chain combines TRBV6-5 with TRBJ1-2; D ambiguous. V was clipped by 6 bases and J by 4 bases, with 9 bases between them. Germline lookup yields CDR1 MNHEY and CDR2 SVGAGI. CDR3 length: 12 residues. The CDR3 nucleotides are TGTGCCAGCAGCTCAGACGGCTATGGCTACACCTTC. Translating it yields CASSSDGYGYTF.

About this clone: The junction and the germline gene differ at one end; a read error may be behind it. CDR3 nucleotide sequence: TGTGCCAGTAGAATAGGGAGCTGGGAAAGGGAAAAACTGTTTTTT. Protein: CASRIGSWEREKLFF. The chain couples TRBV19 to TRBJ1-4, with D unclear. There are 15 residues in the CDR3. CDR1 is LNHDA and CDR2 is SQIVND in the germline V gene (reference sequence).

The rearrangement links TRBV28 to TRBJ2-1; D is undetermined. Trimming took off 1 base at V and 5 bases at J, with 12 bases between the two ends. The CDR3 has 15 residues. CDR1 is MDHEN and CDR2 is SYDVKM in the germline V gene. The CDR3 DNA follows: TGTGCCAGCAGTTTATTTACTCTACGGCACAATGAGCAGTTCTTC. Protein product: CASSLFTLRHNEQFF.

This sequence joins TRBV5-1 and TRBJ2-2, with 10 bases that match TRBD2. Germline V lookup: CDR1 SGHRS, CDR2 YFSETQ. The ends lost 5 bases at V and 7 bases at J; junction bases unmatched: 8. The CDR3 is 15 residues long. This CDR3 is CASSSLAGVDGELFF. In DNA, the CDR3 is TGCGCCAGCAGTTCTCTAGCGGGAGTAGACGGGGAGCTGTTTTTT.

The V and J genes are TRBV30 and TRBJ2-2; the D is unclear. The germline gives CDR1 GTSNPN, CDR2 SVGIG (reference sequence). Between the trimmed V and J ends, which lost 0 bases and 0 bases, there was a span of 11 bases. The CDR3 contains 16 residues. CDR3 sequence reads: CAWSVLDLANTGELFF. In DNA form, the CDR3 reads TGTGCCTGGAGTGTACTCGATTTGGCGAACACCGGGGAGCTGTTTTTT.

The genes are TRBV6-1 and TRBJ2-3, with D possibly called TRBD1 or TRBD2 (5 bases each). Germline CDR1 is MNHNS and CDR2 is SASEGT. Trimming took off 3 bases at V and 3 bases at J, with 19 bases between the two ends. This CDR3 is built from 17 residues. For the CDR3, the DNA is TGTGCCAGCAGTGACTACCTCTCGGTGGGGGTAACAGATACGCAGTATTTT. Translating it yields CASSDYLSVGVTDTQYF.

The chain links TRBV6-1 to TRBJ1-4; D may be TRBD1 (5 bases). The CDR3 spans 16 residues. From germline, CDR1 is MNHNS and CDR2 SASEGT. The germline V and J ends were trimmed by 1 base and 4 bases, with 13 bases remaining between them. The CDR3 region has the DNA TGTGCCAGCAGTGAAGACTGGGGCGCAGGTAATGAAAAACTGTTTTTT. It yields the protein CASSEDWGAGNEKLFF.

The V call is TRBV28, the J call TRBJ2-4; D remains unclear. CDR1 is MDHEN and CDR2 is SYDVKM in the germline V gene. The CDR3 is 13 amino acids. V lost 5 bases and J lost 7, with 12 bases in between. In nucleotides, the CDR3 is TGTGCCAGCAGTGACTCGGGTCCGAACATTCAGTACTTC. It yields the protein CASSDSGPNIQYF.

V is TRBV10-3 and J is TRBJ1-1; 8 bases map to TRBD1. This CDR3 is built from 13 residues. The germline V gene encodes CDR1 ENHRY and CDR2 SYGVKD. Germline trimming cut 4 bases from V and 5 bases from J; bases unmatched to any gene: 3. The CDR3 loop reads CAISGRTGTEAFF. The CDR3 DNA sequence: TGTGCCATCAGTGGACGGACAGGGACTGAAGCTTTCTTT.

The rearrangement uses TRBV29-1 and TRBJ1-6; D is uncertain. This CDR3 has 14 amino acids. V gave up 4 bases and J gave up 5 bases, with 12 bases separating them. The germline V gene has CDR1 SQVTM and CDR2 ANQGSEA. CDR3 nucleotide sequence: TGCAGCGTTGCTCACGGGGTCGATAATTCACCCCTCCACTTT. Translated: CSVAHGVDNSPLHF.

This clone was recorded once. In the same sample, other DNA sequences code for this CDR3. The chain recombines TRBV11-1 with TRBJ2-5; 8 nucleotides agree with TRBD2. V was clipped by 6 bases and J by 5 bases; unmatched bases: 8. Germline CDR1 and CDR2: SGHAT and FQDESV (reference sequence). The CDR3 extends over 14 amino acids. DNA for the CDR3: TGTGCCAGCAGATCACGGGGGGGCCGGGAGACCCAGTACTTC. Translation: CASRSRGGRETQYF.

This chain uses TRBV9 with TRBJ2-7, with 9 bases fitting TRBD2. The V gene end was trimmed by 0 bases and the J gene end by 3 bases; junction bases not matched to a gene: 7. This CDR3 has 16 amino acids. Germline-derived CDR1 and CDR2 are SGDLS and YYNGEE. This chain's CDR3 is CASSVVETSGFYEQYF. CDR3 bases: TGTGCCAGCAGCGTAGTGGAGACTAGCGGCTTCTACGAGCAGTACTTC.

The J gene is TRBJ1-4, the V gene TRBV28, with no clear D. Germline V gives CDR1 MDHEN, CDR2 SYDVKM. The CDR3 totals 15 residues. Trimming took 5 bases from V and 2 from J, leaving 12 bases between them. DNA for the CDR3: TGTGCCAGCAGTCAAATCGGATATACTAATGAAAAACTGTTTTTT. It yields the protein CASSQIGYTNEKLFF.